The source of this T cell receptor beta chain is a study of a mutant IDH1 vaccine in newly diagnosed glioma. In the study overall: Vaccination of patients was performed eight times, in weeks 1, 3, 5, 7, 11, 15, 19 and 23. Vaccinations were initiated 4-6 weeks following radiotherapy alone, or were given together with temozolomide cycles. Most had both radiotherapy and temozolomide beforehand; others had only one.

V lost 4 bases to trimming and J lost 3 bases, with 7 bases between them. This CDR3 region has 13 residues. Germline V CDR1 and CDR2: SGHTA, FQGNSA. As for this clone: Its antigen is as yet unknown. Different DNA sequences within this sample yield the same CDR3.

Noted time point: week 23, last vaccination. Mutant IDH1 20-mer peptide, at 300 ug, made up each vaccine dose, with topical imiquimod. Generated by immunoSEQ multiplex PCR, the TCRdb table keeps only in-frame clones and is missing some. Found here are around 34,000 clones, roughly 79% of them singletons; the top ten hold 5.1%. The rearrangement links TRBV7-2 to TRBJ2-4, with a weak D call TRBD2 (6 bases). The sample in question was PBMCs, obtained from a glioma patient whose treatment included an IDH1 peptide vaccine. The source of this sequence is a man aged 35-49 years with glioma. CDR3 region: CASSSGGKNIQYF. Written as DNA, the CDR3 is TGTGCCAGCAGCTCCGGGGGCAAAAACATTCAGTACTTC. Variable domain in full (rest from reference TRBV7-2 and TRBJ2-4): GAGVSQSPSNKVTEKGKDVELRCDPISGHTALYWYRQSLGQGLEFLIYFQGNSAPDKSGLPSDRFSAERTGGSVSTLTIQRTQQEDSAVYLCASSSGGKNIQYFGAGTRLSVL.